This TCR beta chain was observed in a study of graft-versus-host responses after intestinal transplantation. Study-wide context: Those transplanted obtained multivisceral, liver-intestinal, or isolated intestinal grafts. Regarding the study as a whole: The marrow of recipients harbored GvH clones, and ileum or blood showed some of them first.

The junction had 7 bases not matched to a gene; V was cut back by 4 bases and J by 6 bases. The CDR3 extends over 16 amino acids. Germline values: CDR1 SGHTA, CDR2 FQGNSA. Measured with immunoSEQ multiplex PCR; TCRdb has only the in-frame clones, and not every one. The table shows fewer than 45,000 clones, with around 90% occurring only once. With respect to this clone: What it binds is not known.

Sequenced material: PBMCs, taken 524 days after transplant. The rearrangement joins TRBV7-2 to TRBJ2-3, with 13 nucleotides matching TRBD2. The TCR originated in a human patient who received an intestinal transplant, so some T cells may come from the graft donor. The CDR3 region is CASSSRLAGGRDTQYF. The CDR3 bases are TGTGCCAGCAGCTCTAGACTAGCGGGGGGCCGCGATACGCAGTATTTT.